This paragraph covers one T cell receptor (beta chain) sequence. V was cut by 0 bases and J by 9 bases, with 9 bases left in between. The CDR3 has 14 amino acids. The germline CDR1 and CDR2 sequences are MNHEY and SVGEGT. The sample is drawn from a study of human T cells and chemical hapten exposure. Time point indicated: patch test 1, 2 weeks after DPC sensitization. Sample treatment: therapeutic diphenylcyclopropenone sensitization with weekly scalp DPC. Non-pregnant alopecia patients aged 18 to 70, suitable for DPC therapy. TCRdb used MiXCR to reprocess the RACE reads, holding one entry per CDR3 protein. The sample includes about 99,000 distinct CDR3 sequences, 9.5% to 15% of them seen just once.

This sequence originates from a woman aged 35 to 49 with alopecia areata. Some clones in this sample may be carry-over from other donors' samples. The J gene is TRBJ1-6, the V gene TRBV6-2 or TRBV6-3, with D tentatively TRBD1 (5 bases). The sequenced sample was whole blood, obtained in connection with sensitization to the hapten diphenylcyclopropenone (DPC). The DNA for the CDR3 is TGTGCCAGCAGTTACTCGGCCGGGGGTTCACCCCTCCACTTT. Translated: CASSYSAGGSPLHF.